This T cell receptor (beta chain) was observed in a study of T cell changes during pregnancy in multiple sclerosis. Sequencing used immunoSEQ multiplex PCR; TCRdb keeps in-frame clones, though not all of them. The repertoire holds tens of thousands of clones, with approximately 80% as singletons. The germline V gene has CDR1 SGHVS and CDR2 FQNEAQ. The CDR3 sequence is 19 residues long. V lost 2 bases, J lost 2 bases, and 7 bases stayed unmatched. Specimen: CD4+ T cells from peripheral blood mononuclear cells, collected before pregnancy. The J gene is TRBJ2-3, the V gene TRBV7-8, with 16 bases that match TRBD2. The TCR originated in a female donor with multiple sclerosis, enrolled in a pregnancy study. CDR3 in DNA: TGTGCCAGCAGCTTACCGGGACTAGCGGGAGGGATAACCACAGATACGCAGTATTTT. Translation: CASSLPGLAGGITTDTQYF. The full variable domain, completed using reference TRBV7-8 and TRBJ2-3, is GAGVSQSPRYKVAKRGQDVALRCDPISGHVSLFWYQQALGQGPEFLTYFQNEAQLDKSGLPSDRFFAERPEGSVSTLKIQRTQQEDSAVYLCASSLPGLAGGITTDTQYFGPGTRLTVL.